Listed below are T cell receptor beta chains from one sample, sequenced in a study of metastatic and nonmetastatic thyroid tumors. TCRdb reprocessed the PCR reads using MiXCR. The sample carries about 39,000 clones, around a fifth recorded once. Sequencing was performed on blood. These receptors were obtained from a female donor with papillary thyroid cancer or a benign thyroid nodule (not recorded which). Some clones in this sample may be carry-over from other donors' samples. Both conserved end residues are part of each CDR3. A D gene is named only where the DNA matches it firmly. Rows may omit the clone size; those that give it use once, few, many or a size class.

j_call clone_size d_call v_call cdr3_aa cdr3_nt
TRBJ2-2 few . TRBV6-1 CATHASLNTVELFF TGTGCCACCCACGCCTCCCTCAACACCGTGGAGCTGTTTTTT
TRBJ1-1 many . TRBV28 CASRGDTEAFF TGTGCCAGCAGAGGGGACACTGAAGCTTTCTTT
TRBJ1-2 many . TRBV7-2 CASRPGLGGYTF TGTGCCAGCAGGCCGGGACTGGGGGGCTACACCTTC
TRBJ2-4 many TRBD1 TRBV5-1 CASSLLNRGNIQYF TGCGCCAGCAGCTTACTCAACAGGGGGAACATTCAGTACTTC
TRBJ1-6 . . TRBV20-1 CSARDKRDLDNSPLHF TGCAGTGCTAGAGATAAGCGGGATTTAGACAATTCACCCCTCCACTTT
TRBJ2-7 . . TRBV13 CASSLGREQGVHDQYF TGTGCCAGCAGCTTAGGCCGGGAACAGGGAGTCCACGATCAGTACTTC
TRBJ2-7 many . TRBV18 CASSREVSYEQYF TGTGCCAGCTCACGAGAAGTCTCCTACGAGCAGTACTTC
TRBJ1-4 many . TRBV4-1 CASSQGPLGTSNEKLFF TGCGCCAGCAGCCAAGGCCCCCTCGGGACAAGTAATGAAAAACTGTTTTTT
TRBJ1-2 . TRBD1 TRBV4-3 CASSTKTGTGVRGYTF TGCGCCAGCAGCACCAAAACCGGGACAGGGGTTAGGGGCTACACCTTC
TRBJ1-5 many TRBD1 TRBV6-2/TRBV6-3 CASSLGQGALKDQPQHF TGTGCCAGCAGTTTGGGACAGGGGGCTCTAAAAGACCAGCCCCAGCATTTT
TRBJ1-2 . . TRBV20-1 CSASPAETLNYGYTF TGCAGTGCAAGCCCGGCAGAAACCCTTAACTATGGCTACACCTTC
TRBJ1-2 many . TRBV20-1 CSANQGPWGYTF TGCAGTGCCAACCAGGGGCCCTGGGGCTACACCTTC
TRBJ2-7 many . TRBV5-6 CASGRRGANSYEQYF TGTGCCAGCGGCCGGAGGGGGGCCAACTCCTACGAGCAGTACTTC
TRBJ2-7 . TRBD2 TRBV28 CASNSGCGRVEQYF TGTGCCAGCAACTCTGGGTGCGGGAGGGTCGAGCAGTACTTC
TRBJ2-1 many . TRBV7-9 CASSAGLSYNEQFF TGTGCCAGCAGCGCGGGACTGTCCTACAATGAGCAGTTCTTC
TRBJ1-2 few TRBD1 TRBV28 CASSFPGDRARSGYTF TGTGCCAGCAGTTTTCCTGGGGACAGGGCCCGGAGTGGCTACACCTTC
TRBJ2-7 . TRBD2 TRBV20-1 CSARSSGRSGAYEQYF TGCAGTGCTAGGTCTAGCGGGAGAAGTGGTGCCTACGAGCAGTACTTC
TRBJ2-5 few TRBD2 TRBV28 CASSLGGLAGETQYF TGTGCCAGCAGTTTAGGGGGACTAGCGGGAGAGACCCAGTACTTC
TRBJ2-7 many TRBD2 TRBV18 CASSPGSGRTYEQYF TGTGCCAGCTCACCGGGAAGCGGGAGGACCTACGAGCAGTACTTC
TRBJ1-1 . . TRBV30 CAWDKGVVAFF TGTGCCTGGGACAAGGGGGTGGTTGCTTTCTTT
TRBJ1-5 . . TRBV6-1 CASSGGGMVSEPQHF TGTGCCAGCAGTGGGGGGGGGATGGTTAGCGAGCCCCAGCATTTT
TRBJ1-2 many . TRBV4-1 CASSQGMGESTF TGCGCCAGCAGCCAAGGGATGGGGGAGAGCACCTTC
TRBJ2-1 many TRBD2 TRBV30 CARASGLNEQFF TGTGCCCGGGCTAGCGGGTTGAATGAGCAGTTCTTC
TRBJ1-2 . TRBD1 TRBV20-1 CSARHRQGYYCYTF TGCAGTGCTAGACACAGACAGGGATACTATTGCTACACCTTC
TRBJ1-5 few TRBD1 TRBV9 CASSGGQGVDQPQHF TGTGCCAGCAGCGGGGGACAGGGTGTTGATCAGCCCCAGCATTTT
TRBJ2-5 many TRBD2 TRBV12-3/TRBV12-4 CASRGGAQEGTQYF TGTGCCAGCAGGGGAGGGGCCCAGGAGGGTACCCAGTACTTC
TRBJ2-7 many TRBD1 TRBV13 CASSLNRGRYEQYF TGTGCCAGCAGCCTCAACAGGGGACGGTACGAGCAGTACTTC
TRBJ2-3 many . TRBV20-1 CSASKRRGPTDTQYF TGCAGTGCTAGTAAGCGGAGGGGGCCCACAGATACGCAGTATTTT
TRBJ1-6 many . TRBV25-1 CASSPGHSYNSPLHF TGTGCCAGCAGTCCCGGGCACTCCTATAATTCACCCCTCCACTTT
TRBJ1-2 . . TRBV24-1 CATSDHGARGADGYTF TGTGCCACCAGTGACCACGGGGCGAGGGGCGCAGATGGCTACACCTTC
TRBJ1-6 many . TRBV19 CASSMGAASYNSPLHF TGTGCCAGTAGTATGGGGGCCGCTAGCTATAATTCACCCCTCCACTTT
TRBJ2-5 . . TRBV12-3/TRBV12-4 CASRPGGQETKYF TGTGCCAGCAGGCCGGGGGGACAAGAGACCAAGTACTTC
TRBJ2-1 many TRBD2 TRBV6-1 CASSSTSDPYNEQFF TGTGCCAGCAGTTCCACTAGCGACCCCTACAATGAGCAGTTCTTC
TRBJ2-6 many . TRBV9 CASSVGGSGANVLTF TGTGCCAGCAGCGTAGGAGGGTCTGGGGCCAACGTCCTGACTTTC
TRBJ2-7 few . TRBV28 CASSSPQVFYEQYF TGTGCCAGCAGTTCCCCACAAGTGTTCTACGAGCAGTACTTC
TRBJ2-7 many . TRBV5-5 CASSYGRSYEQYF TGTGCCAGCAGTTATGGACGGTCCTACGAGCAGTACTTC